Listed below are T cell receptor beta chains from one sample, sequenced in a study of CD8 T cells in ankylosing spondylitis. TCRdb fed the 5' RACE reads into MiXCR, producing one record per CDR3 protein. Among 200,000 to 300,000 distinct CDR3 sequences, less than 9.5% were seen once, and the ten largest hold approximately 4.8%. Sequenced: blood, either unsorted or a sorted T cell fraction (not recorded which). All receptors derive from a female donor with ankylosing spondylitis or in good health (not recorded which). CDR3s include the opening cysteine and the closing phenylalanine or tryptophan. The D gene is left open where the match is weak. Size is omitted from some rows. Given values are once, few, many or a class for expanded clones.

size	D	V	J	CDR3	DNA
many	.	TRBV5-6	TRBJ1-1	CASSLDGGVRTEAFF	TGTGCCAGCAGCTTGGACGGGGGGGTGCGTACTGAAGCTTTCTTT
many	TRBD1	TRBV15	TRBJ2-2	CATSSTWDRTNTGELFF	TGTGCCACCAGCAGCACATGGGACAGGACGAACACCGGGGAGCTGTTTTTT
many	.	TRBV5-5	TRBJ1-1	CASTSGGALKPWGTEAFF	TGTGCCAGCACCTCGGGTGGGGCACTGAAGCCGTGGGGCACTGAAGCTTTCTTT
many	TRBD2	TRBV7-2	TRBJ2-2	CASSFGTSGRRAGELFF	TGTGCCAGCAGCTTCGGGACTAGCGGTCGGAGGGCCGGGGAGCTGTTTTTT
once	.	TRBV28	TRBJ1-5	CASSLGKDQPQHF	TGTGCCAGCAGCTTAGGAAAGGATCAGCCCCAGCATTTT
many	.	TRBV20-1	TRBJ1-1	CSARDSITEAFF	TGCAGTGCTAGAGATAGTATCACTGAAGCTTTCTTT
many	TRBD1	TRBV27	TRBJ1-3	CASSLQGAPGNTIYF	TGTGCCAGCAGTTTACAGGGGGCGCCTGGAAACACCATATATTTT
few	TRBD2	TRBV7-9	TRBJ2-1	CASSFSRGDEQFF	TGTGCCAGCAGCTTTTCTCGGGGGGATGAGCAGTTCTTC
many	.	TRBV12-3/TRBV12-4	TRBJ1-3	CASSPSIGNTIYF	TGTGCCAGCAGCCCTTCTATCGGAAACACCATATATTTT
many	.	TRBV5-6	TRBJ2-7	CASSLIQDRPREQYF	TGTGCCAGCAGCTTGATTCAAGACCGCCCCCGGGAGCAGTACTTC
many	.	TRBV6-6	TRBJ2-2	CASSSRLNGELFF	TGTGCCAGCAGTTCCCGACTGAACGGGGAGCTGTTTTTT
many	.	TRBV20-1	TRBJ1-5	CSARSGSYQPQHF	TGCAGTGCTAGATCCGGGTCCTATCAGCCCCAGCATTTT
.	.	TRBV12-3/TRBV12-4	TRBJ1-1	CASSPRADTEAFF	TGTGCCAGCAGTCCTAGGGCGGACACTGAAGCTTTCTTT
many	TRBD1	TRBV25-1	TRBJ2-7	CASSEWAGGSSEQYF	TGTGCCAGCAGTGAATGGGCAGGGGGCTCTTCCGAGCAGTACTTC
many	.	TRBV24-1	TRBJ2-2	CATSAVSAGELFF	TGTGCCACCAGTGCCGTGAGTGCCGGGGAGCTGTTTTTT
many	.	TRBV12-3/TRBV12-4	TRBJ1-1	CASSFVRGPGTEAFF	TGTGCCAGCAGTTTTGTTCGGGGGCCGGGCACTGAAGCTTTCTTT
many	.	TRBV6-1	TRBJ1-4	CASRTLGEYEKLFF	TGTGCCAGCAGGACTCTCGGGGAATACGAAAAACTGTTTTTT
many	.	TRBV27	TRBJ1-1	CASSPQLDRRMNTEAFF	TGTGCCAGCAGTCCGCAGCTGGACAGACGGATGAACACTGAAGCTTTCTTT
many	.	TRBV7-9	TRBJ1-4	CASSLANRPGEKLFF	TGTGCCAGCAGCTTAGCGAACCGACCGGGCGAAAAACTGTTTTTT
many	TRBD1	TRBV5-1	TRBJ1-4	CASSSGQGIEKLFF	TGCGCCAGCAGCTCCGGACAGGGAATCGAAAAACTGTTTTTT
many	TRBD2	TRBV11-2	TRBJ2-1	CASSIGTSGTYSYNEQFF	TGTGCCAGCAGCATCGGGACTAGCGGGACCTACTCCTACAATGAGCAGTTCTTC
.	TRBD1	TRBV30	TRBJ2-7	CAWSPGQPSSYEQYF	TGTGCCTGGAGCCCGGGACAGCCCAGCTCCTACGAGCAGTACTTC
.	TRBD2	TRBV29-1	TRBJ2-2	CSVDGGSGSSGELFF	TGCAGCGTTGACGGAGGTAGCGGGAGTTCCGGGGAGCTGTTTTTT
many	.	TRBV18	TRBJ2-7	CASSLEAGDEQYF	TGTGCCAGCTCCCTGGAAGCGGGTGACGAGCAGTACTTC
many	TRBD2	TRBV7-9	TRBJ2-1	CASSLGGGNHNEQFF	TGTGCCAGCAGCTTAGGGGGGGGAAACCACAATGAGCAGTTCTTC
many	.	TRBV20-1	TRBJ2-3	CSAPLEGTDTQYF	TGCAGTGCCCCCCTAGAGGGCACAGATACGCAGTATTTT
many	.	TRBV11-2	TRBJ2-3	CASSSRLLVTDTQYF	TGTGCCAGCAGCTCGAGACTCCTTGTGACAGATACGCAGTATTTT
few	.	TRBV27	TRBJ2-7	CASSLSGTGEGEQYF	TGTGCCAGCAGTTTATCTGGAACAGGGGAGGGCGAGCAGTACTTC
.	.	TRBV7-2	TRBJ1-1	CASSLEFWGGEAFF	TGTGCCAGCAGCTTAGAGTTCTGGGGAGGTGAAGCTTTCTTT
many	TRBD1	TRBV29-1	TRBJ2-7	CSGGTGFHEQYF	TGCAGCGGGGGGACAGGGTTCCACGAGCAGTACTTC
few	.	TRBV20-1	TRBJ2-3	CSGLGGGALKGAQYF	TGCAGTGGCCTTGGGGGGGGAGCTTTAAAGGGGGCGCAGTATTTT
.	TRBD1	TRBV7-2	TRBJ2-1	CASSLEHTGVNEQFF	TGTGCCAGCAGCCTCGAGCACACAGGGGTAAATGAGCAGTTCTTC
many	.	TRBV12-3/TRBV12-4	TRBJ1-2	CASRSSNGAYGYTF	TGTGCCAGCAGATCCTCCAACGGAGCCTATGGCTACACCTTC
many	TRBD2	TRBV11-2	TRBJ2-3	CASSLAGGLADTQYF	TGTGCCAGCAGCTTAGCGGGAGGCTTGGCAGATACGCAGTATTTT
few	TRBD1	TRBV7-6	TRBJ1-5	CASSPRGRGFGNQPQHF	TGTGCCAGCAGCCCTAGGGGCAGGGGGTTTGGGAATCAGCCCCAGCATTTT
many	.	TRBV5-1	TRBJ2-2	CASSPGGELFF	TGCGCCAGCAGCCCGGGGGGGGAGCTGTTTTTT
many	.	TRBV5-1	TRBJ1-2	CASSPGGGVTYGYTF	TGCGCCAGCAGCCCGGGAGGGGGAGTTACTTATGGCTACACCTTC
.	.	TRBV11-1	TRBJ2-5	CASSFGARETQYF	TGTGCCAGCAGCTTTGGAGCACGAGAGACCCAGTACTTC
many	TRBD1	TRBV10-3	TRBJ1-2	CAISESRGQGADGYTF	TGTGCCATCAGTGAGTCTCGAGGGCAGGGGGCAGATGGCTACACCTTC
many	TRBD2	TRBV5-1	TRBJ2-1	CASSRSGTLPLGGQFF	TGCGCCAGCAGCCGAAGCGGGACCCTCCCCCTTGGGGGGCAGTTCTTC
many	.	TRBV28	TRBJ2-3	CASSLGYTDTQYF	TGTGCCAGCAGTTTGGGCTACACAGATACGCAGTATTTT
many	.	TRBV7-2	TRBJ2-1	CASSLGNNEQFF	TGTGCCAGCAGCTTAGGAAACAATGAGCAGTTCTTC
few	TRBD2	TRBV20-1	TRBJ2-1	CSARHLAGVDEQFF	TGCAGTGCTAGGCACTTAGCGGGAGTGGATGAGCAGTTCTTC
many	.	TRBV6-5	TRBJ2-2	CASSYSAGELFF	TGTGCCAGCAGTTACAGCGCCGGGGAGCTGTTTTTT
many	.	TRBV7-2	TRBJ2-5	CASRGSGQETQYF	TGTGCCAGCAGAGGATCGGGGCAAGAGACCCAGTACTTC
many	.	TRBV14	TRBJ2-7	CASSQEMGTYEQYF	TGTGCCAGCAGCCAAGAAATGGGAACCTACGAGCAGTACTTC
many	.	TRBV3-1	TRBJ2-7	CASSQDPAIGEQYF	TGTGCCAGCAGCCAAGATCCTGCGATAGGCGAGCAGTACTTC
few	.	TRBV6-2/TRBV6-3	TRBJ2-3	CASGFGEDEDTQYF	TGTGCCAGCGGGTTCGGAGAAGATGAAGATACGCAGTATTTT
many	.	TRBV9	TRBJ2-5	CASSVGMLQETQYF	TGTGCCAGCAGCGTTGGAATGCTCCAAGAGACCCAGTACTTC
many	.	TRBV11-1	TRBJ1-1	CASSSSAGIRVTNTEAFF	TGTGCCAGCAGTTCTAGCGCGGGGATTCGGGTAACGAACACTGAAGCTTTCTTT
many	.	TRBV4-2	TRBJ2-1	CASSPEVSGDEQFF	TGTGCCAGCAGCCCCGAAGTGAGTGGGGATGAGCAGTTCTTC
many	TRBD1	TRBV20-1	TRBJ1-6	CSASFNQGVRSPLHF	TGCAGTGCTAGCTTTAATCAGGGGGTAAGGTCACCCCTCCACTTT
many	.	TRBV29-1	TRBJ2-1	CSVERGNEQFF	TGCAGCGTTGAGCGAGGGAATGAGCAGTTCTTC
many	.	TRBV9	TRBJ2-1	CASSAHPFRVDNEQFF	TGTGCCAGCAGCGCTCACCCTTTCAGGGTGGACAATGAGCAGTTCTTC
many	TRBD2	TRBV5-1	TRBJ2-7	CASSLLAGGAYEQYF	TGCGCCAGCAGCTTGCTAGCGGGAGGCGCCTACGAGCAGTACTTC
few	TRBD1	TRBV10-2	TRBJ2-5	CASSEDRAETQYF	TGCGCCAGCAGTGAGGACAGGGCTGAGACCCAGTACTTC
many	.	TRBV12-3/TRBV12-4	TRBJ1-4	CASSLQGYNEKLFF	TGTGCCAGCAGCTTACAGGGCTATAATGAAAAACTGTTTTTT